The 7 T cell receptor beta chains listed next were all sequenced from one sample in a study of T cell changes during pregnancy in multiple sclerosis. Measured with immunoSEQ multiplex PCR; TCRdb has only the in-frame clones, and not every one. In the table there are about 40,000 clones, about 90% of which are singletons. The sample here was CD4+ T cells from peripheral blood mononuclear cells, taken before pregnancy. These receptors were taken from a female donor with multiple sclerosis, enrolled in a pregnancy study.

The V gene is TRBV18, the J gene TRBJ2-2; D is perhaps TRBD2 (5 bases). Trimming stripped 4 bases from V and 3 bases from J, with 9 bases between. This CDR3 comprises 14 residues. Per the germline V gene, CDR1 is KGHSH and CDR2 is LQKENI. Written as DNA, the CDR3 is TGTGCCAGCTCACTTCTAGCAGACACCGGGGAGCTGTTTTTT. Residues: CASSLLADTGELFF.

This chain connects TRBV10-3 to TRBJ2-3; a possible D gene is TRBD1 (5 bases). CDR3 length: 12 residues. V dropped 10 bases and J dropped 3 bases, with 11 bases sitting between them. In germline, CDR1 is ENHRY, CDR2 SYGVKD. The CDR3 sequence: CATHGATDTQYF. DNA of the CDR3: TGTGCCACCCATGGGGCAACAGATACGCAGTATTTT.

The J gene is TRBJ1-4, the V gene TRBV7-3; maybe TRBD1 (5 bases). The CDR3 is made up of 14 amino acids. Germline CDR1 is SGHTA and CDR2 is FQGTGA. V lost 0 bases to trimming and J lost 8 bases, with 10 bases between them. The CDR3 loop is CASSLTGWGEKLFF. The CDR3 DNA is TGTGCCAGCAGCTTAACCGGGTGGGGCGAAAAACTGTTTTTT.

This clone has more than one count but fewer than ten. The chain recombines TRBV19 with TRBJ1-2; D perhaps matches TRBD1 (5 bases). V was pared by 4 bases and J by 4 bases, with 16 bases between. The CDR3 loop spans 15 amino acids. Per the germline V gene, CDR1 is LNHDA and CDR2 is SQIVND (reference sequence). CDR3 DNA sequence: TGTGCCAGTAGTAATCAGGGAAACTGGGGCTATGGCTACACCTTC. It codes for CASSNQGNWGYGYTF.

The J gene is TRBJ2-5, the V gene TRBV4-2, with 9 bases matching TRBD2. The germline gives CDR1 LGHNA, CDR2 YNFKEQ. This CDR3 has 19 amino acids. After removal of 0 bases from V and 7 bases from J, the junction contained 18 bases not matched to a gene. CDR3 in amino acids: CASSQEKLAGAQGGATQYF. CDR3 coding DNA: TGTGCCAGCAGCCAAGAGAAGTTAGCGGGGGCCCAGGGTGGGGCGACCCAGTACTTC.

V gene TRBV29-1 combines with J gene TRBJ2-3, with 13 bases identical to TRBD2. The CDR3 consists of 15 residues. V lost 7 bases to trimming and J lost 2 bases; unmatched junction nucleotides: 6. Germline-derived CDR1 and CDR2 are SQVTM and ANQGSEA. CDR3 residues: CSATTSGGFTDTQYF. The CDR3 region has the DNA TGCAGCGCAACGACTAGCGGGGGGTTCACAGATACGCAGTATTTT.

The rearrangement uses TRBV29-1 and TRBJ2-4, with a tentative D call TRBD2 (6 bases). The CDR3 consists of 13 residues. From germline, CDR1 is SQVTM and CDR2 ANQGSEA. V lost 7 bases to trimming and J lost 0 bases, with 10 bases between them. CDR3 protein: CSAMGLAKNIQYF. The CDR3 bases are TGCAGCGCTATGGGACTAGCCAAAAACATTCAGTACTTC.